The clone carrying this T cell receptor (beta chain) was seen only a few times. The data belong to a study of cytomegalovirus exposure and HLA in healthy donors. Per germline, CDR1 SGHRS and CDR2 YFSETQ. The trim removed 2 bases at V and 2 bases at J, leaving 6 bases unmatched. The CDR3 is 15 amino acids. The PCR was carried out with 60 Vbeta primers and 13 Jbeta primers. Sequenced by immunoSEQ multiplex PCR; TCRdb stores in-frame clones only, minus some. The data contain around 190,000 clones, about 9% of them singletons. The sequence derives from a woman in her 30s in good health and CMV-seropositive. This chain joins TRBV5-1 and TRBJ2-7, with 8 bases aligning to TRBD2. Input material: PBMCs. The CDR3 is CASSLSGRAPYEQYF. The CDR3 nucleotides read TGCGCCAGCAGCTTAAGCGGGAGAGCACCCTACGAGCAGTACTTC.